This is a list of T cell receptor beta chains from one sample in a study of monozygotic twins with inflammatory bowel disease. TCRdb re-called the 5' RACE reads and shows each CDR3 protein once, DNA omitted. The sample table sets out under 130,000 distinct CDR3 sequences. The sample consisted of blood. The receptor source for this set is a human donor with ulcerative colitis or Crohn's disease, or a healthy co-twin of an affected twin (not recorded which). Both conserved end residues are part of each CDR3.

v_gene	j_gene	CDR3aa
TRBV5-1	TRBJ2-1	CASRGGAREQFF
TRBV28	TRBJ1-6	CASRGTGSSYNSPLHF
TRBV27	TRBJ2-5	CASSTHYRAGVKETQYF
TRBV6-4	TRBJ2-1	CASSDAGGYNEQFF
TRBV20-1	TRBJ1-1	CSAKPGQGKNTEAFF
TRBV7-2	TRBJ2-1	CASRPEGLVSYNEQFF
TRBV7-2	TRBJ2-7	CASTTTGGSSYEQYF
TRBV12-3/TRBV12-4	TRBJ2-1	CASSELSGSNEQFF
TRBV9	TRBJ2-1	CASSVVQNSYNEQFF
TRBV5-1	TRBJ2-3	CASSRYRADASTDTQYF
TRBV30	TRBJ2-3	CAWSSGGDTQYF
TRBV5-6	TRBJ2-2	CASSFIGELFF
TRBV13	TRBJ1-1	CASSFTENTEAFF
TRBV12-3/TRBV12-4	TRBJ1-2	CASSLAGTGIAYGYTF
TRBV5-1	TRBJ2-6	CASSWTSLGANVLTF
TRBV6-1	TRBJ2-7	CASSPGQSVYEQYF
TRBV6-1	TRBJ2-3	CASSLKTGVSDTQYF
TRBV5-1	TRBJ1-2	CASSPFGTASGYTF